A single TCR beta chain is shown here with its context. The data were obtained in a study of blood T cell repertoires in COVID-19. Across the whole study: The study drew acute and convalescent COVID-19 samples from the United States, Italy and Spain. T cells, B-cell-depleted T cells, or PBMCs provided the cDNA or gDNA that served as material.

Original analysis: Cell counts per sample came from amplifying reference gene primers. Profiled with immunoSEQ multiplex PCR; TCRdb holds only in-frame clones, not every one. V, J and clone size reflect that table, while D and trimming were determined from the DNA. Among roughly 100,000 clones, 86% were seen once, and the ten largest hold roughly 27%. Germline loops: CDR1 SGHTA, CDR2 FQGNSA. This CDR3 has 16 amino acids. V shed 3 bases, J shed 5 bases, and the junction held 11 bases outside the gene matches. This TCR derives from a human donor in a cohort sampled during active COVID-19. The chain uses TRBV7-2 and TRBJ2-3; 7 nucleotides agree with TRBD1. The source material was peripheral blood. The CDR3 region has the DNA TGTGCCAGCAGCTTTCAGACAGGGCAAGGGGTAGATACGCAGTATTTT. This encodes CASSFQTGQGVDTQYF.